A selection of T cell receptor beta chains follows, all from one sample in a study of CD8 T cells in ankylosing spondylitis. TCRdb analysed the 5' RACE reads with MiXCR anew, one entry per CDR3 protein. The data hold about 390,000 distinct CDR3 sequences, with about 20% observed a single time. Specimen: blood, either unsorted or a sorted T cell fraction (not recorded which). These receptors were collected from a male donor with ankylosing spondylitis. The CDR3 runs from the conserved cysteine through the conserved F or W. A D gene is named only where the DNA matches it firmly. Size tells how often a clone was seen (once, few, many) or the class of an expanded clone, and some rows leave it out.

v_call	j_call	d_call	clone_size	cdr3_nt	cdr3_aa
TRBV29-1	TRBJ2-7	-	many	TGCAGCGTCGAGATCGCCTACGAGCAGTACTTC	CSVEIAYEQYF
TRBV2	TRBJ2-5	-	few	TGTGCCAGCAGCGGAGGACGGAATCAAGAGACCCAGTACTTC	CASSGGRNQETQYF
TRBV7-2	TRBJ2-3	-	-	TGTGCCAGCAGCTTAGACAGGTCGGATACGCAGTATTTT	CASSLDRSDTQYF
TRBV28	TRBJ1-4	-	-	TGTGCCAGCAGTTTATTCGGACAGGAAAAACTGTTTTTT	CASSLFGQEKLFF
TRBV7-3	TRBJ2-2	-	-	TGTGCCAGCAGCCCCAGGGAGGCGAACACCGGGGAGCTGTTTTTT	CASSPREANTGELFF
TRBV10-3	TRBJ2-1	-	many	TGTGCCATCAGTGAAAGCGGCAATTACAATGAGCAGTTCTTC	CAISESGNYNEQFF
TRBV11-1	TRBJ2-2	-	-	TGTGCCAGCAGCTTAGACGTCGGGAGAGCATCATCCTTCGGGGAGCTGTTTTTT	CASSLDVGRASSFGELFF
TRBV6-1	TRBJ2-5	TRBD2	-	TGTGCCAGCAGTCCTCCAGCGGGAGTTGAGACCCAGTACTTC	CASSPPAGVETQYF
TRBV6-1	TRBJ1-4	-	few	TGTGCCAGCAGGGAGACGGGGAATGAAAAACTGTTTTTT	CASRETGNEKLFF
TRBV11-2	TRBJ1-3	-	-	TGTGCCAGCAGCTTAGGGTACTCTGGAAACACCATATATTTT	CASSLGYSGNTIYF
TRBV7-2	TRBJ2-3	TRBD1	few	TGTGCCAGCAGCCGGAGGACAGGGCCGGGAGATACGCAGTATTTT	CASSRRTGPGDTQYF
TRBV7-3	TRBJ2-1	-	-	TGTGCCAGCTGCCTTGGGGTAGGCTCCTACAATGAGCAGTTCTTC	CASCLGVGSYNEQFF